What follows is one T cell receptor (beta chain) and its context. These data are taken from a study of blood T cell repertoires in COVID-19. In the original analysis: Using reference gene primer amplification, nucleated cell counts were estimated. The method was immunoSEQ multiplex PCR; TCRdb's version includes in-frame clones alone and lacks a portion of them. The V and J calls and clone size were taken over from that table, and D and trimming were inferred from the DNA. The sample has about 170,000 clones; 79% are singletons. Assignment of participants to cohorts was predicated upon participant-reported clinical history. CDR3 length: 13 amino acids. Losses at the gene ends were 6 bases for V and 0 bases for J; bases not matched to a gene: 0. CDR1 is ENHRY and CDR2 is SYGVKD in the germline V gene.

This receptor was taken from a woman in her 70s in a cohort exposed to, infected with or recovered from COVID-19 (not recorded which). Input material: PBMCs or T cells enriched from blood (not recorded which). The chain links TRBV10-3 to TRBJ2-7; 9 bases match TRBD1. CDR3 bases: TGTGCCATCAGGACAGGGGGCTCCTACGAGCAGTACTTC. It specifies CAIRTGGSYEQYF.